The text below deals with one T cell receptor (beta chain). TCRdb analysed the RT-PCR reads with MiXCR anew, one entry per CDR3 protein. Of approximately 720,000 distinct CDR3 sequences in the sample, 14% were seen once. Germline loops: CDR1 ENHRY, CDR2 SYGVKD. The V and J ends lost 10 bases and 3 bases, in that order; junction bases with no gene match: 12. The CDR3 consists of 14 residues. The receptor comes from a female donor in good health, serving as a healthy control. The V call is TRBV10-3, the J call TRBJ2-7; 7 nucleotides align to TRBD2. The sequencing input was memory CD4+ T cells from blood. The CDR3 sequence is CATSLGGGIYEQYF. In DNA, the CDR3 is TGTGCCACATCCTTGGGGGGGGGAATCTACGAGCAGTACTTC.